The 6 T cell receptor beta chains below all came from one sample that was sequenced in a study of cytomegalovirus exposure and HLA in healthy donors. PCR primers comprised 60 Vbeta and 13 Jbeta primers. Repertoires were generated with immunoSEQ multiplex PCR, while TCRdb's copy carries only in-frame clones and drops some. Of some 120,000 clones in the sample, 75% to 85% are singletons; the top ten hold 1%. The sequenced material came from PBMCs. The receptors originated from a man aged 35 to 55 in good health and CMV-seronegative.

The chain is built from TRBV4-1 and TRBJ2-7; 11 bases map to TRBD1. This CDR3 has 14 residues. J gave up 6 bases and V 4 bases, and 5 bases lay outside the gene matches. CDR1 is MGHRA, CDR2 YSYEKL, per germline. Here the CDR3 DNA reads TGCGCCAGCAGCCTGGACAGGGGGCACGTCGAGCAGTACTTC. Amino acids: CASSLDRGHVEQYF.

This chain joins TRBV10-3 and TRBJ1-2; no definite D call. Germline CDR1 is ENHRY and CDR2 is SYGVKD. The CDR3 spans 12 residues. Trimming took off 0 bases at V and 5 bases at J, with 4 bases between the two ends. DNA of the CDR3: TGTGCCATCAGTGAGTCCCAATATGGCTACACCTTC. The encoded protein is CAISESQYGYTF.

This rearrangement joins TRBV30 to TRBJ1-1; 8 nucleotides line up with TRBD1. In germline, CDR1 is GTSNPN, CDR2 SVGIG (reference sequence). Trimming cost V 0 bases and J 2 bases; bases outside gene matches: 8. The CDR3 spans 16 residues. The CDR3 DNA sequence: TGTGCCTGGAGTGTTGACCGGGACAGGCCCAACACTGAAGCTTTCTTT. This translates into CAWSVDRDRPNTEAFF.

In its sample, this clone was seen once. The CDR3 loop reads CAIRETVSNTGELFF. The CDR3 nucleotides read TGTGCCATCCGGGAGACAGTTTCGAACACCGGGGAGCTGTTTTTT. The chain employs TRBV10-3 and TRBJ2-2; D possibly corresponds to TRBD2 (6 bases). Germline CDR1 reads ENHRY; CDR2 reads SYGVKD. Trimming took 8 bases from V and 0 from J, leaving 13 bases between them. The length of the CDR3 is 15 residues.

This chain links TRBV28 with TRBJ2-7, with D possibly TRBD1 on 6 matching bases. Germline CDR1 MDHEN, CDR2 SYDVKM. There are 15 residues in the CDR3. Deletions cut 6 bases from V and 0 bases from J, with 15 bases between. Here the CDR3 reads CASRVGDTASYEQYF. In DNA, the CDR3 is TGTGCCAGCAGGGTCGGGGACACGGCCTCCTACGAGCAGTACTTC.

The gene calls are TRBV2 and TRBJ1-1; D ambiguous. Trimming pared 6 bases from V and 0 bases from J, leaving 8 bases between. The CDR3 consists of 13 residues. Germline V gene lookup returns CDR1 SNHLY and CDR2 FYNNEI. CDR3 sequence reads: CASRERLNTEAFF. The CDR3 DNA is TGTGCCAGCAGGGAGAGATTGAACACTGAAGCTTTCTTT.